Sequencing of this T cell receptor beta chain was carried out in a study of CD8 T cells in ankylosing spondylitis. It was by quantitative 5'-RACE with molecular barcodes that TCR beta libraries were made. TCRdb re-called the 5' RACE reads through MiXCR, storing one row per CDR3 protein. Of around 490,000 distinct CDR3 sequences listed, approximately 5% are singletons. Study-level points and caveats: Characteristic of ankylosing spondylitis blood, it appeared, was a TCR beta motif comprising several highly homologous variants. Clones tied to disease were said to be significantly enriched in matched ankylosing spondylitis synovial fluid. Researchers report that disease-linked clones proved CD8+ and relatively rare in peripheral blood. Both synovial fluid and blood in reactive arthritis had previously been reported to carry some motif variants.

CDR3 length: 15 amino acids. The V end was cut by 5 bases, the J end by 4 bases, with 17 bases between. CDR1 and CDR2 (germline): SEHNR, FQNEAQ (reference sequence). This clonotype was seen at least ten times. As yet, its antigen is unknown. Material: blood, either unsorted or a sorted T cell fraction (not recorded which). The V call is TRBV7-9, the J call TRBJ2-5, with a weak D call TRBD1 (6 bases). The clonotype was recovered from a male donor with ankylosing spondylitis. The CDR3 nucleotides are TGTGCCAGCAGCGTCGTGGGACAAGGTCGAGAGACCCAGTACTTC. This sequence encodes CASSVVGQGRETQYF.